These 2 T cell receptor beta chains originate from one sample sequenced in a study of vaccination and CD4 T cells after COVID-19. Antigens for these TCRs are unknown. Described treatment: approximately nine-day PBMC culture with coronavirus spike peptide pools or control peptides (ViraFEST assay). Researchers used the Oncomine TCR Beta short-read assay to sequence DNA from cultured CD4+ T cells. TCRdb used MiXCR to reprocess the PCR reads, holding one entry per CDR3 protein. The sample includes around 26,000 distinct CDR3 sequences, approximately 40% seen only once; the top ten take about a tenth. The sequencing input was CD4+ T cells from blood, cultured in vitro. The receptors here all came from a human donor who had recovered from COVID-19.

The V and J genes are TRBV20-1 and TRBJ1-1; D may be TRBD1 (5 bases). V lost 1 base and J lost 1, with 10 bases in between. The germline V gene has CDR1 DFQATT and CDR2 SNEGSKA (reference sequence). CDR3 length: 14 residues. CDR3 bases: TGCAGTGCTAGAGTCGGGGGATCGAACACTGAAGCTTTCTTT. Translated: CSARVGGSNTEAFF.

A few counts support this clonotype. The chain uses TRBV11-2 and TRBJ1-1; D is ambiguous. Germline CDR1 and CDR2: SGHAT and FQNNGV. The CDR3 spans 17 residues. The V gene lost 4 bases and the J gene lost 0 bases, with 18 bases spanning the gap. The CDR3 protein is CASSSSLTGVMNTEAFF. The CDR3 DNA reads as TGTGCCAGCAGCTCCTCCCTTACTGGGGTGATGAACACTGAAGCTTTCTTT.